A selection of T cell receptor beta chains follows, all from one sample in a study of human T cells and chemical hapten exposure. TCRdb passed the RACE reads through MiXCR, listing each CDR3 protein once. Of roughly 260,000 distinct CDR3 sequences in the sample, over 8% were seen once. This sample comprised whole blood, obtained in connection with sensitization to the hapten diphenylcyclopropenone (DPC). All receptors come from a woman aged 40 to 55 with alopecia areata. Some clones in this sample may be carry-over from other donors' samples. Both conserved end residues are part of each CDR3. Each record gives: CDR3 protein, CDR3 DNA, D gene, clone size, J gene, CDR3 length, V gene. A D gene is named only where the DNA matches it firmly. The listing skips clone size in some rows; elsewhere it reads once, few, many or a size class.

CDR3aa: CASITTGGSLPGGYTF
CDR3nt: TGTGCCAGCATCACGACAGGGGGTTCTTTGCCGGGAGGCTACACCTTC
d_gene: NA
abundance: many
j_gene: TRBJ1-2
len: 16
v_gene: TRBV21-1

CDR3aa: CARRTASTDTQYF
CDR3nt: TGTGCCAGACGGACGGCAAGCACAGATACGCAGTATTTT
d_gene: NA
abundance: few
j_gene: TRBJ2-3
len: 13
v_gene: TRBV2

CDR3aa: CSASPTGYNEQFF
CDR3nt: TGCAGTGCTAGCCCAACAGGATACAATGAGCAGTTCTTC
d_gene: NA
abundance: few
j_gene: TRBJ2-1
len: 13
v_gene: TRBV20-1

CDR3aa: CASSFNGIAEQFF
CDR3nt: TGTGCCAGCAGTTTCAATGGTATCGCTGAGCAGTTCTTC
d_gene: NA
abundance: few
j_gene: TRBJ2-1
len: 13
v_gene: TRBV12-3/TRBV12-4

CDR3aa: CASSLAATGGTEAFF
CDR3nt: TGTGCCAGCAGCTTAGCCGCTACAGGGGGCACTGAAGCTTTCTTT
d_gene: TRBD1
abundance: many
j_gene: TRBJ1-1
len: 15
v_gene: TRBV7-9

CDR3aa: CASSQELQVNTEAFF
CDR3nt: TGCGCCAGCAGCCAAGAACTACAGGTGAACACTGAAGCTTTCTTT
d_gene: NA
abundance: NA
j_gene: TRBJ1-1
len: 15
v_gene: TRBV4-3

CDR3aa: CASTKPGTTQYF
CDR3nt: TGTGCCAGCACCAAACCCGGGACAACGCAGTATTTT
d_gene: NA
abundance: many
j_gene: TRBJ2-3
len: 12
v_gene: TRBV12-3/TRBV12-4

CDR3aa: CASSEARSRTEAFF
CDR3nt: TGTGCCAGCAGCGAGGCCAGATCTCGCACTGAAGCTTTCTTT
d_gene: NA
abundance: many
j_gene: TRBJ1-1
len: 14
v_gene: TRBV11-1

CDR3aa: CASSPPWGTEAFF
CDR3nt: TGTGCCAGCAGCCCACCCTGGGGGACTGAAGCTTTCTTT
d_gene: NA
abundance: NA
j_gene: TRBJ1-1
len: 13
v_gene: TRBV7-9

CDR3aa: CASSTQVTDTQYF
CDR3nt: TGTGCCAGCAGTACTCAAGTAACAGATACGCAGTATTTT
d_gene: NA
abundance: many
j_gene: TRBJ2-3
len: 13
v_gene: TRBV6-5

CDR3aa: CASSPVSGTTDTQYF
CDR3nt: TGCGCCAGCAGCCCGGTTAGCGGGACCACAGATACGCAGTATTTT
d_gene: TRBD2
abundance: many
j_gene: TRBJ2-3
len: 15
v_gene: TRBV5-1

CDR3aa: CAISDGTGALETQYF
CDR3nt: TGTGCCATCAGTGATGGGACAGGGGCACTCGAGACCCAGTACTTC
d_gene: TRBD1
abundance: NA
j_gene: TRBJ2-5
len: 15
v_gene: TRBV10-3

CDR3aa: CSANPGLAGAGQETQYF
CDR3nt: TGCAGTGCTAACCCCGGACTAGCGGGAGCGGGTCAAGAGACCCAGTACTTC
d_gene: TRBD2
abundance: NA
j_gene: TRBJ2-5
len: 17
v_gene: TRBV20-1

CDR3aa: CASRDRGRIGEKLFF
CDR3nt: TGTGCCAGCCGGGACAGGGGGCGCATAGGTGAAAAACTGTTTTTT
d_gene: TRBD1
abundance: few
j_gene: TRBJ1-4
len: 15
v_gene: TRBV6-6

CDR3aa: CASSQDSTNTEAFF
CDR3nt: TGTGCCAGCAGCCAAGACTCAACGAACACTGAAGCTTTCTTT
d_gene: NA
abundance: few
j_gene: TRBJ1-1
len: 14
v_gene: TRBV3-1

CDR3aa: CASSLEENTGELFF
CDR3nt: TGCGCCAGCAGCTTGGAAGAGAACACCGGGGAGCTGTTTTTT
d_gene: NA
abundance: many
j_gene: TRBJ2-2
len: 14
v_gene: TRBV5-1